A single sample is the source of the 23 T cell receptor beta chains below, sequenced in a study of shared clonotypes between healthy human individuals (TCRdb year 2020). The receptor library was made with the immunoSEQ multiplex PCR assay. Held by TCRdb, this immuneACCESS table contains in-frame sequences only and omits some clones. Under half of the omission traces to an unresolved V gene where checked; the cause of the rest is unknown. This sample has 2 million to 2.5 million clones in its table, and 80% to 95% of those were observed once. The top ten hold around 0.38% of the sample. Specimen: naive CD4+ T cells from PBMCs. Per the publication, the cell subset or site label means: CD45RA+ positively selected. The receptors derive from a man younger than 35 in good health. Some clones in this sample may be carry-over from other donors' samples.

The genes are TRBV18 and TRBJ2-1; D may match TRBD1 or TRBD2 (5 bases each). Germline CDR1 KGHSH, CDR2 LQKENI. Trimming pared 3 bases from V and 8 bases from J, leaving 17 bases between. CDR3 length: 15 amino acids. The CDR3 coding sequence is TGTGCCAGCTCACCCGGGGCGGAAGCGCTATATGAGCAGTTCTTC. Translation gives CASSPGAEALYEQFF.

The J gene is TRBJ2-2, the V gene TRBV13; 9 nucleotides line up with TRBD2. With 2 bases clipped from V and 0 bases from J, the junction kept 19 bases outside the gene matches. Germline lookup yields CDR1 PRHDT and CDR2 FYEKMQ (reference sequence). The CDR3 extends over 22 amino acids. This chain's CDR3 is CASSLRIAASGMYKPNTGELFF. CDR3 DNA: TGTGCCAGCAGCTTACGTATAGCGGCTAGCGGGATGTACAAACCGAACACCGGGGAGCTGTTTTTT.

Concerning this clone: The same CDR3 also results from other DNA sequences found in this sample. The chain joins TRBV11-2 to TRBJ1-5; possibly TRBD1 for D (5 bases). In germline, CDR1 is SGHAT, CDR2 FQNNGV. The CDR3 has 15 amino acids. Trimming removed 0 bases at V and 4 bases at J, with 10 bases between. Here the CDR3 reads CASSLDRTHNQPQHF. The CDR3 region has the DNA TGTGCCAGCAGCTTAGACCGGACACATAATCAGCCCCAGCATTTT.

The rearrangement links TRBV28 to TRBJ2-1; D is possibly TRBD1 (5 bases). Germline lookup yields CDR1 MDHEN and CDR2 SYDVKM. The CDR3 has 18 residues. V lost 3 bases and J 0 bases, leaving 18 bases between the germline ends. CDR3 coding DNA: TGTGCCAGCAGTTTCTCCAGGGCCGGGTCTAGCTCCTACAATGAGCAGTTCTTC. This gives the protein CASSFSRAGSSSYNEQFF.

A word on this clone: Other nucleotide sequences from this sample produce the same CDR3. The gene calls are TRBV2 and TRBJ1-5; D remains unclear. The CDR3 is made up of 14 amino acids. Germline V gene sequence: CDR1 SNHLY, CDR2 FYNNEI. V lost 4 bases, J lost 0 bases, and 7 bases lay in between. CDR3 DNA sequence: TGTGCCAGCAGTGGTCTTTATAGCAATCAGCCCCAGCATTTT. This codes for CASSGLYSNQPQHF.

The V call is TRBV27, the J call TRBJ1-5; D unresolved. The germline CDR1 and CDR2 sequences are MNHEY and SMNVEV (reference sequence). This CDR3 is 16 amino acids long. V lost 2 bases, J lost 1 base, and 12 bases lay in between. The CDR3 here is CASSLRGGISNQPQHF. The CDR3 DNA is TGTGCCAGCAGTTTACGGGGTGGGATCAGCAATCAGCCCCAGCATTTT.

The CDR3 sequence is CASSATALAGEVLYEQYF. The CDR3 DNA reads TGTGCCAGCAGCGCGACAGCCCTAGCGGGAGAGGTCCTCTACGAGCAGTACTTC. J is TRBJ2-7 and V is TRBV5-6, with 10 bases lining up with TRBD2. Losses at the gene ends were 4 bases for V and 3 bases for J; bases not matched to a gene: 16. This CDR3 spans 18 amino acids. The germline gives CDR1 SGHDT, CDR2 YYEEEE.

V usage is TRBV5-1 and J usage is TRBJ2-7, with D maybe TRBD1 (6 bases). The CDR3 covers 14 residues. V was cut by 2 bases and J by 3 bases, with 12 bases left in between. The germline CDR1 and CDR2 sequences are SGHRS and YFSETQ. This chain's CDR3 is CASSLTGPDYEQYF. As DNA, the CDR3 is TGCGCCAGCAGCTTAACAGGGCCCGACTACGAGCAGTACTTC.

The chain combines TRBV28 with TRBJ2-1; TRBD2 is a possible D gene (5 bases). Germline loops: CDR1 MDHEN, CDR2 SYDVKM. The CDR3 sequence is 11 residues long. Trimming removed 7 bases at V and 4 bases at J, with 5 bases between. In nucleotides, the CDR3 is TGTGCCAGCACGGGGTACAATGAGCAGTTCTTC. Translating gives CASTGYNEQFF.

The chain employs TRBV28 and TRBJ1-2; D gene uncertain. Trimming stripped 1 base from V and 8 bases from J, with 8 bases between. This CDR3 has 12 amino acids. Germline V gene sequence: CDR1 MDHEN, CDR2 SYDVKM. CDR3 region: CASSLLAGGYTF. The CDR3 bases are TGTGCCAGCAGTTTATTAGCCGGGGGCTACACCTTC.

The V call is TRBV30, the J call TRBJ2-5; 7 nucleotides align to TRBD1. Germline CDR1 reads GTSNPN; CDR2 reads SVGIG (reference sequence). Trimming removed 0 bases from V and 4 bases from J; junction bases left unmatched: 11. The CDR3 sequence is 16 residues long. CDR3 in amino acids: CAWSVYGPGGRETQYF. Here the CDR3 DNA reads TGTGCCTGGAGTGTATACGGGCCAGGGGGTCGAGAGACCCAGTACTTC.

About this clone itself: This sequence may be a read error, since a much larger clone differs from it by one base. Other DNA variants within this sample encode the same CDR3. The V call is TRBV28, the J call TRBJ1-1; 8 bases agree with TRBD1. Germline CDR1 reads MDHEN; CDR2 reads SYDVKM. The CDR3 loop spans 14 amino acids. V shed 6 bases, J shed 0 bases, and the junction held 3 bases outside the gene matches. The CDR3 DNA reads as TGTGCCAGCAGCTTGGACAGGGTGAACACTGAAGCTTTCTTT. Its protein product is CASSLDRVNTEAFF.

The chain employs TRBV5-1 and TRBJ2-4, with D tentatively TRBD2 (6 bases). Germline values: CDR1 SGHRS, CDR2 YFSETQ. The CDR3 totals 17 residues. V was pared by 0 bases and J by 9 bases, with 22 bases between. The CDR3 nucleotides are TGCGCCAGCAGCTTGGTCGCGGGGCGACGGGTCTATGGCATTCAGTACTTC. Translation: CASSLVAGRRVYGIQYF.

This clone appeared once. The genes are TRBV5-1 and TRBJ2-3, with 8 bases identical to TRBD1. There are 17 residues in the CDR3. Germline trimming cut 0 bases from V and 1 base from J; bases unmatched to any gene: 7. Germline lookup yields CDR1 SGHRS and CDR2 YFSETQ. The CDR3 loop is CASSLGAGGLGTDTQYF. The DNA for the CDR3 is TGCGCCAGCAGCTTGGGGGCAGGGGGCTTGGGCACAGATACGCAGTATTTT. Variable domain in full (rest from reference TRBV5-1 and TRBJ2-3): KAGVTQTPRYLIKTRGQQVTLSCSPISGHRSVSWYQQTPGQGLQFLFEYFSETQRNKGNFPGRFSGRQFSNSRSEMNVSTLELGDSALYLCASSLGAGGLGTDTQYFGPGTRLTVL.

The chain uses TRBV27 and TRBJ2-3; D is unresolved. The CDR3 is 13 residues long. Germline lookup yields CDR1 MNHEY and CDR2 SMNVEV (reference sequence). V lost 4 bases, J lost 2 bases, and 7 bases lay in between. CDR3 in amino acids: CASSSPNTDTQYF. CDR3 bases: TGTGCCAGCAGTTCCCCGAACACAGATACGCAGTATTTT.

The chain has TRBV5-1 and TRBJ2-7; unclear D gene. With 6 bases removed from V and 5 bases from J, the gap between germline ends came to 18 bases. Germline V gene data show CDR1 as SGHRS and CDR2 as YFSETQ. The CDR3 is 14 residues long. CDR3 sequence (DNA): TGCGCCAGCACGCCGAACCGGGCGACCCACGAGCAGTACTTC. It specifies CASTPNRATHEQYF.

This clone was detected once. The chain uses TRBV11-2 and TRBJ2-1; D remains unclear. Per the germline V gene, CDR1 is SGHAT and CDR2 is FQNNGV. The CDR3 extends over 12 amino acids. V shed 6 bases and J shed 10 bases, with 13 bases lying between them. CDR3 loop: CASSLGSSEQFF. The CDR3, as DNA: TGTGCCAGCAGTTTGGGATCTTCGGAGCAGTTCTTC. The full variable domain, rest sourced from reference TRBV11-2 and TRBJ2-1, is EAGVAQSPRYKIIEKRQSVAFWCNPISGHATLYWYQQILGQGPKLLIQFQNNGVVDDSQLPKDRFSAERLKGVDSTLKIQPAKLEDSAVYLCASSLGSSEQFFGPGTRLTVL.

This clone was picked up a small number of times. Other DNA sequences in the same sample also yield this CDR3. The chain couples TRBV7-3 to TRBJ2-3; 9 bases line up with TRBD2. CDR3 length equals 14 residues. The V gene end was trimmed by 2 bases and the J gene end by 3 bases; junction bases not matched to a gene: 0. Per germline, CDR1 SGHTA and CDR2 FQGTGA. CDR3: CASSLAGGTDTQYF. The CDR3 DNA sequence: TGTGCCAGCAGCTTAGCGGGAGGGACAGATACGCAGTATTTT.

This sequence joins TRBV25-1 and TRBJ2-1; D perhaps matches TRBD2 (5 bases). V lost 4 bases to trimming and J lost 4 bases, with 11 bases between them. The CDR3 sequence is 14 residues long. CDR1 is MGHDK, CDR2 SYGVNS, per germline. CDR3 nucleotide sequence: TGTGCCAGCAGTGCCAACGGGGAATACAATGAGCAGTTCTTC. This gives the protein CASSANGEYNEQFF. The variable domain in full, with the rest retrieved from reference TRBV25-1 and TRBJ2-1, is EADIYQTPRYLVIGTGKKITLECSQTMGHDKMYWYQQDPGMELHLIHYSYGVNSTEKGDLSSESTVSRIRTEHFPLTLESARPSHTSQYLCASSANGEYNEQFFGPGTRLTVL.

This clone was seen only once. This sequence joins TRBV7-9 and TRBJ1-2; 7 bases are a match to TRBD1. Germline-derived CDR1 and CDR2 are SEHNR and FQNEAQ (reference sequence). The CDR3 contains 16 residues. J was trimmed by 0 bases and V by 3 bases; bases with no gene match: 7. CDR3: CASSLTGPLPNYGYTF. CDR3 nucleotide sequence: TGTGCCAGCAGCTTGACAGGGCCCTTACCTAACTATGGCTACACCTTC.

The rearrangement uses TRBV19 and TRBJ2-3, with TRBD2 identical over 11 bases. CDR1 and CDR2 from the germline V gene are LNHDA and SQIVND (reference sequence). The CDR3 spans 16 residues. The ends lost 5 bases at V and 6 bases at J; junction bases unmatched: 10. The CDR3, as DNA: TGTGCCAGTAGTGCCCTCACTAGCGGGAGAGGGGATACGCAGTATTTT. It encodes CASSALTSGRGDTQYF.

CDR3 bases: TGTGCCAGCACCCCCGCTCGCTCTGGAAACACCATATATTTT. It specifies CASTPARSGNTIYF. This chain connects TRBV28 to TRBJ1-3; no firm D call. This CDR3 has 14 amino acids. Trimming stripped 7 bases from V and 0 bases from J, with 10 bases between. CDR1 and CDR2 (germline): MDHEN, SYDVKM. The full variable domain, in which reference TRBV28 and TRBJ1-3 provide the parts outside the CDR3, is DVKVTQSSRYLVKRTGEKVFLECVQDMDHENMFWYRQDPGLGLRLIYFSYDVKMKEKGDIPEGYSVSREKKERFSLILESASTNQTSMYLCASTPARSGNTIYFGEGSWLTVV.

The chain is built from TRBV5-1 and TRBJ2-5; D remains ambiguous. This CDR3 region has 13 residues. The germline V gene has CDR1 SGHRS and CDR2 YFSETQ. Between the trimmed V and J ends, which lost 4 bases and 4 bases, there was a span of 11 bases. In DNA, the CDR3 is TGCGCCAGCAGCCCGTCCGGGTTAGAGACCCAGTACTTC. Encoded protein: CASSPSGLETQYF. Looking up the rest from reference TRBV5-1 and TRBJ2-5 gives the full variable domain: KAGVTQTPRYLIKTRGQQVTLSCSPISGHRSVSWYQQTPGQGLQFLFEYFSETQRNKGNFPGRFSGRQFSNSRSEMNVSTLELGDSALYLCASSPSGLETQYFGPGTRLLVL.